These 13 T cell receptor beta chains share one sample of origin, sequenced in a study of blood T cell repertoires in COVID-19. Sequenced by immunoSEQ multiplex PCR; TCRdb stores in-frame clones only, minus some. The data contain 85,000 to 120,000 clones, approximately 85% of them seen just once; the ten biggest clones take up about 9.9%. Material for sequencing was peripheral blood. These receptors were collected from a man aged 35-49 years with active or convalescent COVID-19.

The chain uses TRBV25-1 and TRBJ1-1; D is perhaps TRBD1 (5 bases). The germline V gene has CDR1 MGHDK and CDR2 SYGVNS. The CDR3 is 16 amino acids. The V end lost 4 bases, the J end lost 0 bases, and 15 bases lay between the germline ends. CDR3 protein: CASSAPPGGMNTEAFF. The CDR3 coding sequence is TGTGCCAGCAGTGCCCCCCCGGGGGGGATGAACACTGAAGCTTTCTTT.

The chain has TRBV30 and TRBJ1-5; TRBD1 agrees at 7 bases. Germline V gives CDR1 GTSNPN, CDR2 SVGIG (reference sequence). V lost 2 bases, J lost 3 bases, and 4 bases stayed unmatched. The CDR3 has 14 residues. CDR3 sequence: CAWSRTGLNQPQHF. CDR3 in DNA: TGTGCCTGGAGTAGGACAGGACTCAATCAGCCCCAGCATTTT.

This chain uses TRBV7-3 with TRBJ1-3; D is uncertain. CDR1 is SGHTA, CDR2 FQGTGA, per germline. Trimming cost V 1 base and J 2 bases, with 9 bases left between them. The CDR3 runs to 15 residues. CDR3 residues: CASSLNAGTGNTIYF. The CDR3 DNA is TGTGCCAGCAGCTTAAACGCGGGTACTGGAAACACCATATATTTT.

This clone appeared once. The chain employs TRBV12-3 or TRBV12-4 and TRBJ2-7, with D tentatively TRBD2 (5 bases). The CDR3 has 13 residues. Trimming pared 2 bases from V and 6 bases from J, leaving 11 bases between. CDR3 DNA sequence: TGTGCCAGCAGTTTACCAGCCGGAGGCGAGCAGTACTTC. Its translation: CASSLPAGGEQYF.

The rearrangement uses TRBV7-8 and TRBJ1-2; D uncertain. V gave up 5 bases and J gave up 0 bases, with 10 bases separating them. The CDR3 covers 14 residues. Germline CDR1 SGHVS, CDR2 FQNEAQ. CDR3 DNA: TGTGCCAGCAGCCGAGGAGGGTCTAACTATGGCTACACCTTC. It codes for CASSRGGSNYGYTF.

This clone appeared a few times. This rearrangement joins TRBV7-3 to TRBJ2-2; D might be TRBD1 (6 bases). Trimming took 4 bases from V and 2 from J, leaving 11 bases between them. The CDR3 consists of 15 residues. In germline, CDR1 is SGHTA, CDR2 FQGTGA. As DNA, the CDR3 is TGTGCCAGCAGCTCCCGGACAGATAACACCGGGGAGCTGTTTTTT. Its translation: CASSSRTDNTGELFF.

This sequence joins TRBV5-4 and TRBJ1-1, with a weak D call TRBD1 (6 bases). Trimming pared 4 bases from V and 4 bases from J, leaving 20 bases between. Germline V CDR1 and CDR2: SGHNT, YYREEE (reference sequence). The CDR3 extends over 16 amino acids. Here the CDR3 DNA reads TGTGCCAGCAGCCGTTATGGGGAGGGGGGGAGCACTGAAGCTTTCTTT. It encodes CASSRYGEGGSTEAFF. The complete variable domain, with remaining parts taken from reference TRBV5-4 and TRBJ1-1, reads ETGVTQSPTHLIKTRGQQVTLRCSSQSGHNTVSWYQQALGQGPQFIFQYYREEENGRGNFPPRFSGLQFPNYSSELNVNALELDDSALYLCASSRYGEGGSTEAFFGQGTRLTVV.

This chain joins TRBV27 and TRBJ2-3; maybe TRBD2 (6 bases). Germline V CDR1 and CDR2: MNHEY, SMNVEV (reference sequence). With 8 bases removed from V and 14 bases from J, the gap between germline ends came to 17 bases. The CDR3 is 11 amino acids. The CDR3 loop is CASRSGLQMYF. The CDR3 DNA reads TGTGCCAGCCGCTCGGGACTCCAGATGTATTTT.

V and J are TRBV19 and TRBJ1-5, with D tentatively TRBD1 (6 bases). V lost 9 bases, J lost 1 base, and 13 bases lay in between. The germline V gene has CDR1 LNHDA and CDR2 SQIVND (reference sequence). CDR3 length: 14 amino acids. The DNA of the CDR3 is TGTGCCAGCACATGGGGGCAGAGCAATCAGCCCCAGCATTTT. Amino acid sequence: CASTWGQSNQPQHF.

The CDR3 sequence: CASSLVPGEKLFF. DNA for the CDR3: TGTGCCAGCAGCTTGGTTCCGGGGGAAAAACTGTTTTTT. This sequence joins TRBV5-4 and TRBJ1-4; D remains unclear. Trimming took 0 bases from V and 8 from J, leaving 8 bases between them. The germline V gene has CDR1 SGHNT and CDR2 YYREEE (reference sequence). The CDR3 is 13 residues long.

This clone came up once. For the CDR3, the DNA is TGTGCCAGCAGCTTTCGCGGGGGGGCCCTGGAGACCCAGTACTTC. The encoded protein is CASSFRGGALETQYF. J is TRBJ2-5 and V is TRBV7-2; 9 bases map to TRBD2. With V trimmed by 3 bases and J by 5 bases, 7 bases remained unmatched. CDR1 is SGHTA, CDR2 FQGNSA, per germline. This CDR3 region has 15 residues.

This chain connects TRBV30 to TRBJ2-7; D possibly corresponds to TRBD1 (6 bases). The CDR3 runs to 14 residues. In germline, CDR1 is GTSNPN, CDR2 SVGIG (reference sequence). Trimming removed 0 bases from V and 2 bases from J, with 11 bases in between. CDR3 in amino acids: CAWSVRQVPYEQYF. The CDR3 bases are TGTGCCTGGAGTGTACGACAGGTTCCCTACGAGCAGTACTTC.

This chain joins TRBV5-1 and TRBJ2-3, with TRBD1 matching over 10 bases. Losses at the gene ends were 0 bases for V and 3 bases for J; bases not matched to a gene: 4. The CDR3 runs to 16 residues. Germline V gives CDR1 SGHRS, CDR2 YFSETQ. CDR3 DNA sequence: TGCGCCAGCAGCTTGGTGACAGGGGGCCCGACAGATACGCAGTATTTT. Amino acid sequence: CASSLVTGGPTDTQYF.